This T cell receptor (beta chain) is from a study of CXCR3-negative and CXCR3-positive naive CD8 T cells. The CDR3 loop spans 18 amino acids. The study made its TRB cDNA libraries by 5' RACE, adding UMI labels. TCRdb reanalyzed the 5' RACE reads, giving one entry per CDR3 protein sequence and no DNA. The sample data list around 90,000 distinct CDR3 sequences. The sequenced sample was naive CXCR3- CD8+ T cells from blood. This sample's subset: CD45RO-CCR7+CD27+CD95- naive CD8+ T cells lacking CXCR3 (TNR3-). This clonotype was sampled from a human donor in good health. Some clones in this sample may be carry-over from other donors' samples. This rearrangement joins TRBV12-3 or TRBV12-4 to TRBJ2-6; the TCRdb call, TRBD1, lacks DNA for checking. Here the CDR3 reads CASTYPRGRASGANVLTF.